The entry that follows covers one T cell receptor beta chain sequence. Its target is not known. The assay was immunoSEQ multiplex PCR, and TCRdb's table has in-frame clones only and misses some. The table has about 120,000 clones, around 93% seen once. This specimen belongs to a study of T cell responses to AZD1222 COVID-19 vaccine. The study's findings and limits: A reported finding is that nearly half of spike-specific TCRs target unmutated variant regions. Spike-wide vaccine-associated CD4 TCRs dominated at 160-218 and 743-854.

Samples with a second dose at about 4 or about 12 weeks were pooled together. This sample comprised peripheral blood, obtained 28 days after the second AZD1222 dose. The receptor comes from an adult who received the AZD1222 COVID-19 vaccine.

The CDR3 DNA is TGTGCCAGCAGCGTAGGGGGAGGATACGGGGATGAAAAACTGTTTTTT. Translation: CASSVGGGYGDEKLFF. J is TRBJ1-4 and V is TRBV9, with unresolved D. CDR1 is SGDLS and CDR2 is YYNGEE in the germline V gene. The CDR3 covers 16 residues. Trimming pared 0 bases from V and 6 bases from J, leaving 15 bases between.